Each of the 13 T cell receptor beta chains below was sequenced from the same sample in a study of a mutant IDH1 vaccine in newly diagnosed glioma. Some clones are missing from TCRdb's copy, which holds only in-frame ones; the method was immunoSEQ multiplex PCR. This sample has under 45,000 clones, with approximately 84% found just once. The antigens for these receptors are not known. The time point is: week 23, last vaccination. With topical imiquimod, each dose of the vaccine consisted of 300 ug of mutant IDH1 20-mer peptide. The input for sequencing was PBMCs, taken from a glioma patient whose treatment included an IDH1 peptide vaccine. The receptors stem from a woman younger than 35 with glioma. Some clones in this sample may be carry-over from other donors' samples.

This chain connects TRBV5-4 to TRBJ2-4; no reliable D call. The germline gives CDR1 SGHNT, CDR2 YYREEE (reference sequence). The V end was cut by 1 base, the J end by 6 bases, with 8 bases between. The CDR3 loop spans 13 amino acids. This CDR3 reads CASSLPEINIQYF. CDR3 DNA sequence: TGTGCCAGCAGCTTGCCGGAGATAAACATTCAGTACTTC.

V and J are TRBV9 and TRBJ2-1; D may correspond to TRBD1 or TRBD2 (6 bases each). Germline V gives CDR1 SGDLS, CDR2 YYNGEE. CDR3 length equals 14 residues. V gave up 0 bases and J gave up 5 bases, with 9 bases separating them. The CDR3 sequence is CASSVERGDNEQFF. In DNA, the CDR3 is TGTGCCAGCAGCGTAGAGAGGGGGGACAATGAGCAGTTCTTC.

The rearrangement links TRBV7-9 to TRBJ1-1; 7 nucleotides align to TRBD1. The CDR3 consists of 17 residues. CDR1 and CDR2 from the germline V gene are SEHNR and FQNEAQ (reference sequence). The ends lost 1 base at V and 1 base at J; junction bases unmatched: 9. CDR3 in DNA: TGTGCCAGCAGCTTAGGAGTGGGTAGGGGGCGGAACACTGAAGCTTTCTTT. Protein product: CASSLGVGRGRNTEAFF.

The chain links TRBV5-1 to TRBJ1-2; a weak D match, TRBD1 (5 bases). V lost 7 bases and J lost 6, with 22 bases in between. This CDR3 has 15 amino acids. From germline, CDR1 is SGHRS and CDR2 YFSETQ. The CDR3 region has the DNA TGCGCCAGCGGCATATTACCGAGCGGGGGGGATGGCTACACCTTC. This sequence encodes CASGILPSGGDGYTF.

The chain links TRBV11-2 to TRBJ2-7, with 11 bases fitting TRBD1. Germline CDR1 SGHAT, CDR2 FQNNGV. V shed 3 bases and J 7 bases; nucleotides not matched to a gene: 11. The CDR3 runs to 16 residues. In DNA form, the CDR3 reads TGTGCCAGCAGCTTTCCCCGGGGGACAGGGGGAGGGGAGCAGTACTTC. Translating gives CASSFPRGTGGGEQYF.

The CDR3 DNA reads as TGTGCCAGCAGGACTAGCGGGAGCTACGAGCAGTACTTC. As protein: CASRTSGSYEQYF. This rearrangement joins TRBV6-5 to TRBJ2-7; 12 bases align to TRBD2. Germline CDR1 is MNHEY and CDR2 is SVGAGI. The CDR3 spans 13 residues. After removal of 6 bases from V and 3 bases from J, the junction contained 0 bases not matched to a gene.

The gene calls are TRBV19 and TRBJ2-6; D gene unclear. Looked up from germline, CDR1 is LNHDA and CDR2 is SQIVND (reference sequence). The CDR3 has 14 amino acids. The ends were cut back, 6 bases at V and 8 bases at J, with 14 bases in the middle. CDR3 DNA sequence: TGTGCCAGTAGGATCGGAGTGGCGACCAACGTCCTGACTTTC. Translating it yields CASRIGVATNVLTF.

V usage is TRBV6-5 and J usage is TRBJ1-5; TRBD1 matches at 8 bases. V gave up 4 bases and J gave up 1 base; unmatched junction bases: 3. Germline loops: CDR1 MNHEY, CDR2 SVGAGI. The CDR3 contains 15 residues. The chain's CDR3 is CASSSTGGSNQPQHF. For the CDR3, the DNA is TGTGCCAGCAGTTCAACAGGGGGAAGCAATCAGCCCCAGCATTTT.

This rearrangement joins TRBV27 to TRBJ2-5; D tentatively reads TRBD1 or TRBD2 (5 bases each). The CDR3 sequence is 14 residues long. CDR1 is MNHEY and CDR2 is SMNVEV in the germline V gene (reference sequence). V lost 7 bases and J 3 bases, leaving 15 bases between the germline ends. The CDR3 protein is CASMTIWGEETQYF. As DNA, the CDR3 is TGTGCCAGCATGACTATCTGGGGCGAAGAGACCCAGTACTTC.

The rearrangement joins TRBV29-1 to TRBJ2-3; TRBD1 or TRBD2 may be the D gene (5 bases each). CDR1 is SQVTM and CDR2 is ANQGSEA in the germline V gene. V gave up 7 bases and J gave up 3 bases, with 17 bases separating them. CDR3 length: 14 amino acids. The CDR3 DNA follows: TGCAGCGCCCGGGGCCCAACCAGGACAGATACGCAGTATTTT. It codes for CSARGPTRTDTQYF.

The chain links TRBV7-3 to TRBJ1-2; D gene unclear. Germline CDR1 reads SGHTA; CDR2 reads FQGTGA. The CDR3 is made up of 15 amino acids. Trimming shortened V by 5 bases and J by 5 bases, and 18 bases separated the two germline ends. The CDR3 bases are TGTGCCAGCAGCCCTGGGGAGGGAAGAGGGTATGGCTACACCTTC. It is translated as CASSPGEGRGYGYTF. Full variable domain (rest looked up from reference TRBV7-3 and TRBJ1-2): GAGVSQTPSNKVTEKGKYVELRCDPISGHTALYWYRQSLGQGPEFLIYFQGTGAADDSGLPNDRFFAVRPEGSVSTLKIQRTERGDSAVYLCASSPGEGRGYGYTFGSGTRLTVV.

The J gene is TRBJ2-6, the V gene TRBV5-6; 8 bases are a match to TRBD1. The CDR3 totals 15 residues. Germline CDR1 and CDR2: SGHDT and YYEEEE. Trimming took 5 bases from V and 4 from J; bases not matched to a gene: 5. DNA for the CDR3: TGTGCCAGCAGTTACAGGGGGTCCGGGGCCAACGTCCTGACTTTC. Translated, it gives CASSYRGSGANVLTF.

The chain has TRBV27 and TRBJ2-3; 9 bases map to TRBD2. The CDR3 has 16 amino acids. After removal of 3 bases from V and 6 bases from J, the junction contained 10 bases not matched to a gene. Germline V CDR1 and CDR2: MNHEY, SMNVEV (reference sequence). CDR3 nucleotides: TGTGCCAGCAGTTTCCTTATAGCGGGAGCGGGGGATACGCAGTATTTT. Its translation: CASSFLIAGAGDTQYF.